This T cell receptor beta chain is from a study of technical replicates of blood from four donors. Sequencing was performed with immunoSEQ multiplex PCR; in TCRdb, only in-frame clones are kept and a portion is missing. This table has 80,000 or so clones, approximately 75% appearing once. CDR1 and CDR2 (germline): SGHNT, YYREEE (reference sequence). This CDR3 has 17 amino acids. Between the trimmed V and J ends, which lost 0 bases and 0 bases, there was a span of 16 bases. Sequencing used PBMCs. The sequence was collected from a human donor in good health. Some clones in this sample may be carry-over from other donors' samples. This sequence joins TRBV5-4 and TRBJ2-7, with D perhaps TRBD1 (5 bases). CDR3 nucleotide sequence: TGTGCCAGCAGCTTGGGATATACAGGTGAAAGCTCCTACGAGCAGTACTTC. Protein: CASSLGYTGESSYEQYF. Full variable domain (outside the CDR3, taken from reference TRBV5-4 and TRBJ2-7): ETGVTQSPTHLIKTRGQQVTLRCSSQSGHNTVSWYQQALGQGPQFIFQYYREEENGRGNFPPRFSGLQFPNYSSELNVNALELDDSALYLCASSLGYTGESSYEQYFGPGTRLTVT.